This TCR beta chain was found in a study of T cells in Graves' hyperthyroidism and ophthalmopathy. Study-level findings and limits: Most thyroid-expanded clonotypes above 0.001 were also found in blood. Median prediction lead before ophthalmopathy onset was around 7 months with the model.

With 3 bases clipped from V and 2 bases from J, the junction kept 9 bases outside the gene matches. The CDR3 runs 17 residues. The V gene's germline CDR1 is ENHRY and CDR2 SYGVKD. Pregnant or lactating patients were excluded, as were those with uncontrolled infection or other autoimmune disease. In making diagnoses, clinical symptoms, serum thyroxine and TRAb, thyroid ultrasound and orbital computed tomography were all used. The source material, RNA transcripts, was used to amplify TCR beta CDR3 regions. A set of HTBI primers served as the primers for a first-round RT-PCR of the TCR CDR3. TCRdb re-derived calls from the multiplex PCR reads in MiXCR, one entry per CDR3 protein. Among 600,000 to 700,000 distinct CDR3 sequences listed, 45% were seen once. As regards this clonotype: The antigen is undetermined.

The V and J genes are TRBV10-3 and TRBJ2-7; TRBD1 matches at 11 bases. The sequenced material came from peripheral blood or thyroid tissue (not recorded which). This clonotype originated in an adult man with Graves' disease, either hyperthyroidism or ophthalmopathy (not recorded which). The CDR3 region is CAISDLGTGGFTYEQYF. CDR3 bases: TGTGCCATCAGTGACCTCGGGACAGGGGGTTTTACCTACGAGCAGTACTTC.